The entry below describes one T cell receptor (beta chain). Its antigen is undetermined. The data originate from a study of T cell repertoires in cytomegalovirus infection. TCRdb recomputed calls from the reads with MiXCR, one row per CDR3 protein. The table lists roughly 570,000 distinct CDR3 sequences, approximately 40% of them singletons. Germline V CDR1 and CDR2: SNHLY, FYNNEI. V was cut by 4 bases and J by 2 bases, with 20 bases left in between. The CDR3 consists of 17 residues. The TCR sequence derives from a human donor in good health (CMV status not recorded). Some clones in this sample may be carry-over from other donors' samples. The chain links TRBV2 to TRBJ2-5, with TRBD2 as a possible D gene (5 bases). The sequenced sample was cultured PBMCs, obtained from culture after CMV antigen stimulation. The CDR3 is CASSGGQVAPTQETQYF. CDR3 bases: TGTGCCAGCAGTGGAGGGCAGGTTGCCCCAACGCAAGAGACCCAGTACTTC.